A single sample gave rise to the 14 T cell receptor beta chains below, sequenced in a study of T cells in Graves' hyperthyroidism and ophthalmopathy. Amplified TCR beta CDR3 regions came from RNA transcripts. Using the HTBI primer set, a first-round RT-PCR was run on the TCR CDR3. TCRdb reprocessed the multiplex PCR reads via MiXCR and lists one record per CDR3 protein. The repertoire holds hundreds of thousands of distinct CDR3 sequences, with approximately 15% as singletons. Sequencing input: blood. The origin of the receptors is a middle-aged woman with Graves' ophthalmopathy.

This clonotype has a handful of counts. V gene TRBV6-5 combines with J gene TRBJ2-5, with D possibly matching TRBD1 (5 bases). Germline V lookup: CDR1 MNHEY, CDR2 SVGAGI. This CDR3 has 14 residues. V was clipped by 0 bases and J by 3 bases, with 8 bases between them. The DNA of the CDR3 is TGTGCCAGCAGTTACTCAGGGGTGGAAGAGACCCAGTACTTC. Encoded protein: CASSYSGVEETQYF.

V is TRBV5-1 and J is TRBJ2-7; unclear D gene. From germline, CDR1 is SGHRS and CDR2 YFSETQ. The CDR3 contains 13 residues. Trimming took off 5 bases at V and 5 bases at J, with 14 bases between the two ends. In DNA form, the CDR3 reads TGCGCCAGCAGTCTATCGGTTATCCACGAGCAGTACTTC. It translates to CASSLSVIHEQYF.

This clonotype was counted a single time. A read error may explain this, as a much larger clone is one base away. The gene calls are TRBV6-1 and TRBJ2-1; possible D gene TRBD2, 7 bases. The length of the CDR3 is 14 residues. Germline CDR1 reads MNHNS; CDR2 reads SASEGT. The CDR3 reads CASRRGGLLDEQLF. Written as DNA, the CDR3 is TGTGCCAGCAGGAGGGGGGGGCTCCTCGATGAGCAGCTCTTC.

This clonotype was observed at least ten times. The chain recombines TRBV30 with TRBJ2-3; D unclear. The CDR3 spans 13 residues. The germline V gene has CDR1 GTSNPN and CDR2 SVGIG (reference sequence). Trimming shortened V by 2 bases and J by 0 bases, and 6 bases separated the two germline ends. CDR3 nucleotide sequence: TGTGCCTGGAGTCTGGGTAGCACAGATACGCAGTATTTT. The encoded protein is CAWSLGSTDTQYF.

DNA for the CDR3: TGTGCCAGCTCACCTACCGGGCAGGGGGTTGGCACTGAAGCTTTCTTT. It yields the protein CASSPTGQGVGTEAFF. The chain couples TRBV18 to TRBJ1-1; TRBD1 aligns across 7 bases. Germline V gives CDR1 KGHSH, CDR2 LQKENI. CDR3 length: 16 residues. V lost 3 bases, J lost 4 bases, and 11 bases stayed unmatched.

This clonotype was observed a few times. CDR3 sequence (DNA): TGCGCCAGCAGCTTCACGGGAGGGGCAAATGAGCAGTTCTTC. It codes for CASSFTGGANEQFF. The chain joins TRBV5-1 to TRBJ2-1; 8 bases align to TRBD2. From germline, CDR1 is SGHRS and CDR2 YFSETQ. The CDR3 spans 14 residues. V was pared by 2 bases and J by 7 bases, with 5 bases of the junction left unmatched.

This chain uses TRBV11-2 with TRBJ2-5, with 16 bases matching TRBD2. The CDR3 is made up of 20 amino acids. V shed 5 bases and J 1 base; nucleotides not matched to a gene: 13. Germline V gene sequence: CDR1 SGHAT, CDR2 FQNNGV. CDR3 loop: CASSQAPGLAGGNVQETQYF. CDR3 bases: TGTGCCAGCAGCCAAGCCCCGGGACTAGCGGGAGGGAACGTCCAAGAGACCCAGTACTTC.

This clonotype was detected many times. The rearrangement joins TRBV2 to TRBJ2-3, with 10 bases matching TRBD2. The germline V gene encodes CDR1 SNHLY and CDR2 FYNNEI. Trimming at V came to 4 bases and at J to 4 bases, leaving 11 bases not matched to a gene. This CDR3 has 17 residues. The CDR3 nucleotides are TGTGCCAGCAGTGGAGGGCTGGCTAGCGGGAGTGCAGATACGCAGTATTTT. It codes for CASSGGLASGSADTQYF. Together with reference TRBV2 and TRBJ2-3, the CDR3 gives the full variable domain: EPEVTQTPSHQVTQMGQEVILRCVPISNHLYFYWYRQILGQKVEFLVSFYNNEISEKSEIFDDQFSVERPDGSNFTLKIRSTKLEDSAMYFCASSGGLASGSADTQYFGPGTRLTVL.

This clonotype showed up many times. This chain uses TRBV7-2 with TRBJ2-3, with a weak D call TRBD2 (6 bases). The germline CDR1 and CDR2 sequences are SGHTA and FQGNSA. There are 12 residues in the CDR3. V lost 8 bases and J lost 4, with 10 bases in between. The CDR3 DNA follows: TGTGCCAGCCGATGGGGGGCAGATACGCAGTATTTT. Translated: CASRWGADTQYF.

This clonotype was seen a handful of times. The chain recombines TRBV6-1 with TRBJ1-2; no clear D gene. This CDR3 region has 16 residues. Per the germline V gene, CDR1 is MNHNS and CDR2 is SASEGT. Trimming removed 6 bases at V and 2 bases at J, with 19 bases between. The CDR3 loop reads CASRISPFKGNYGYTF. CDR3 DNA sequence: TGTGCCAGCAGGATCTCCCCATTTAAAGGGAACTATGGCTACACCTTC.

This clonotype was counted a few times. This chain connects TRBV19 to TRBJ1-4; D unresolved. The CDR3 has 17 residues. V lost 4 bases and J 5 bases, leaving 20 bases between the germline ends. Looked up from germline, CDR1 is LNHDA and CDR2 is SQIVND (reference sequence). CDR3 loop: CASSTSPVWAGNEKLFF. The CDR3, as DNA: TGTGCCAGTAGTACTTCCCCCGTATGGGCTGGAAATGAAAAACTGTTTTTT.

The chain uses TRBV6-2 or TRBV6-3 and TRBJ2-5, with TRBD2 identical over 15 bases. After removal of 6 bases from V and 4 bases from J, the junction contained 9 bases not matched to a gene. This CDR3 has 17 amino acids. Germline V gene lookup returns CDR1 MNHEY and CDR2 SVGEGT. The CDR3: CASSPGLAGGAGETQYF. CDR3 bases: TGTGCCAGCAGCCCGGGACTAGCGGGGGGCGCAGGAGAGACCCAGTACTTC.

This clonotype was seen repeatedly, ten times or more. The V and J genes are TRBV6-2 or TRBV6-3 and TRBJ1-1, with 7 bases lining up with TRBD1. With V trimmed by 2 bases and J by 4 bases, 10 bases remained unmatched. Germline lookup yields CDR1 MNHEY and CDR2 SVGEGT. The length of the CDR3 is 16 residues. CDR3 protein: CASSYGGRQGSTEAFF. The CDR3 DNA reads as TGTGCCAGCAGTTACGGTGGGCGACAGGGTTCCACTGAAGCTTTCTTT.

On this clonotype itself: The junction departs from the called germline gene at one end, perhaps through a read error. The rearrangement joins TRBV6-1 to TRBJ1-5; D perhaps matches TRBD1 (6 bases). Germline V gene lookup returns CDR1 MNHNS and CDR2 SASEGT. The CDR3 sequence is 13 residues long. CDR3: CAGRQDSNQPQHF. Here the CDR3 DNA reads TGTGCCGGCAGACAGGATAGCAATCAGCCCCAGCATTTT.